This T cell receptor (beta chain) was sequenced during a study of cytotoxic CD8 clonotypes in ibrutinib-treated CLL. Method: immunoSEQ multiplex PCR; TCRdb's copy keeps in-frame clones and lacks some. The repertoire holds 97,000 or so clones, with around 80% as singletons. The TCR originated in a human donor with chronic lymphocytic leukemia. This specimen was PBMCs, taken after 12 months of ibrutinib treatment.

The CDR3 spells CASSPGQGGSAEAFF. DNA for the CDR3: TGTGCCAGCTCACCGGGACAGGGGGGATCGGCTGAAGCTTTCTTT. This chain connects TRBV18 to TRBJ1-1, with 11 nucleotides matching TRBD1. Per the germline V gene, CDR1 is KGHSH and CDR2 is LQKENI. The V gene end was trimmed by 3 bases and the J gene end by 6 bases; junction bases not matched to a gene: 6. This CDR3 has 15 residues.